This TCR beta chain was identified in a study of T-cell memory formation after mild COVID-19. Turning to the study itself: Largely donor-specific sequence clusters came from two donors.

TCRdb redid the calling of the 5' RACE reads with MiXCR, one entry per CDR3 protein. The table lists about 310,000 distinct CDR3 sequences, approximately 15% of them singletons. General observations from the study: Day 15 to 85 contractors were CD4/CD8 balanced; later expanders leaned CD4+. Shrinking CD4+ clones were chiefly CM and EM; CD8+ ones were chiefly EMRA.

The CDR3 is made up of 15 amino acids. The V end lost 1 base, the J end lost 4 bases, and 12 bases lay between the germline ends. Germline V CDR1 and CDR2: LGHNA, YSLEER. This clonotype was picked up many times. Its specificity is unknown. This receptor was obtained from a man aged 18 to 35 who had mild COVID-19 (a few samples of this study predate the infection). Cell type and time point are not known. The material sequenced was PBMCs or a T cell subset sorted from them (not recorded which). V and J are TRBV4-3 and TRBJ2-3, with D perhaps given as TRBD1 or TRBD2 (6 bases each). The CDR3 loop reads CASSQVGGPADTQYF. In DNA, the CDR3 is TGCGCCAGCAGCCAAGTGGGGGGCCCTGCAGATACGCAGTATTTT.